The TCR beta chain under discussion was sequenced for a study of metastatic and nonmetastatic thyroid tumors. The overall study: Repertoires were compared across blood and tumor or nodule tissue from malignant and benign thyroid patients.

This clone was counted ten times or more. The antigen remains unidentified. Trimming removed 5 bases from V and 3 bases from J, with 5 bases in between. From germline, CDR1 is SNHLY and CDR2 FYNNEI. This CDR3 region has 12 residues. The study, taken as a whole, reports: Malignant thyroid tumors reportedly had TCR beta diversity that was significantly higher than in benign nodules, in blood and tumor.

In the original workflow: The distant-metastasis classifier for papillary thyroid cancer was built from CDR3 differences across clinicopathological groups. Via MiXCR, TCRdb re-called the PCR reads. TCRdb, not the authors, supplied the V and J calls. The table has about 85,000 clones, approximately 9% seen once. All patients were treatment-naive before thyroid surgery. Sequencing used blood. The chain recombines TRBV2 with TRBJ1-5; D unclear. This sequence originates from a female donor with papillary thyroid cancer or a benign thyroid nodule (not recorded which). Some clones in this sample may be carry-over from other donors' samples. CDR3 sequence: CASSWFNQPQHF. CDR3 in DNA: TGTGCCAGCAGTTGGTTCAATCAGCCCCAGCATTTT.